Below, 24 T cell receptor beta chains from the same sample are listed, as sequenced in a study of T-cell reconstitution after alpha-beta-depleted transplantation in children (dated by TCRdb to 2016 to 2017). To prepare the library, PCR was applied. The sequencer was an Illumina HiSeq 2500. TCR libraries were prepared with molecular barcoding, using unique molecular identifiers to normalize TCRbeta repertoire quantification. TCRdb handled the public reads itself, with Q25 trimming in fastp and clone calling in MiXCR, and kept productive beta chains. Each record represents a unique CDR3 protein, reported with the most common genes and DNA among its rows. The sample table records over 400,000 distinct CDR3 sequences; 12% of these occur just once. The biggest ten clones account for around 6.1% of the sample. Sequences were derived from PBMCs from the stem cell graft donor, sampled from the stem cell graft. The receptors come from a human donor who donated a stem cell graft to a child with combined immunodeficiency.

The chain couples TRBV13 to TRBJ2-5; D call uncertain. V dropped 5 bases and J dropped 0 bases, with 7 bases sitting between them. This CDR3 is 13 amino acids long. From germline, CDR1 is PRHDT and CDR2 FYEKMQ (reference sequence). Here the CDR3 DNA reads TGTGCCAGCAGCCATAGGTACCAAGAGACCCAGTACTTC. It translates to CASSHRYQETQYF.

Ten or more counts support this clonotype. This chain connects TRBV20-1 to TRBJ2-7; 7 positions match TRBD2. The CDR3 has 14 amino acids. Trimming at V came to 3 bases and at J to 1 base, leaving 6 bases not matched to a gene. The germline gives CDR1 DFQATT, CDR2 SNEGSKA (reference sequence). The CDR3 loop is CSAREAGDSYEQYF. As DNA, the CDR3 is TGCAGTGCTAGGGAGGCGGGAGATTCCTACGAGCAGTACTTC.

This clonotype was counted a few times. The V gene is TRBV12-3 or TRBV12-4, the J gene TRBJ2-3, with D uncertain. The CDR3 is 14 residues long. The V and J ends lost 3 bases and 2 bases respectively, with 9 bases between them. The CDR3 DNA is TGTGCCAGCAGTTTGAGTCAGAACACAGATACGCAGTATTTT. This codes for CASSLSQNTDTQYF.

This clonotype was picked up many times. The gene calls are TRBV24-1 and TRBJ2-3; D perhaps matches TRBD2 (5 bases). Trimming removed 4 bases from V and 6 bases from J, with 7 bases in between. CDR3 size: 12 residues. CDR1 and CDR2 from the germline V gene are KGHDR and SFDVKD. The CDR3: CATSEGADTQYF. In DNA form, the CDR3 reads TGTGCCACCAGTGAGGGAGCGGATACGCAGTATTTT.

The chain joins TRBV7-2 to TRBJ1-2; the match to TRBD1 covers 8 bases. Germline CDR1 and CDR2: SGHTA and FQGNSA. CDR3 size: 17 residues. Trimming at V came to 5 bases and at J to 8 bases, leaving 19 bases not matched to a gene. CDR3 sequence reads: CASSTDHWTGRAQGYTF. CDR3 coding DNA: TGTGCCAGCAGCACGGACCATTGGACAGGGAGGGCGCAAGGCTACACCTTC. The full variable domain, its missing parts supplied by reference TRBV7-2 and TRBJ1-2, is GAGVSQSPSNKVTEKGKDVELRCDPISGHTALYWYRQSLGQGLEFLIYFQGNSAPDKSGLPSDRFSAERTGGSVSTLTIQRTQQEDSAVYLCASSTDHWTGRAQGYTFGSGTRLTVV.

This clonotype was seen ten or more times. The V and J genes are TRBV20-1 and TRBJ2-5; 9 bases are shared with TRBD2. Per germline, CDR1 DFQATT and CDR2 SNEGSKA (reference sequence). The junction had 18 bases not matched to a gene; V was cut back by 0 bases and J by 4 bases. The CDR3 is 19 residues long. DNA of the CDR3: TGCAGTGCTAGAGATGGCGGGACTAGCCTCCGGTGGGCCAGAGAGACCCAGTACTTC. Protein product: CSARDGGTSLRWARETQYF.

This clonotype was observed a few times. This chain links TRBV5-6 with TRBJ2-1; TRBD2 aligns across 11 bases. Germline V lookup: CDR1 SGHDT, CDR2 YYEEEE. V shed 0 bases and J 7 bases; nucleotides not matched to a gene: 6. The CDR3 has 16 residues. CDR3 amino acids: CASSLGGLAGLNEQFF. The CDR3 region has the DNA TGTGCCAGCAGCTTGGGAGGACTAGCGGGTTTAAATGAGCAGTTCTTC.

The chain is built from TRBV30 and TRBJ2-2; 8 nucleotides align to TRBD1. The ends lost 4 bases at V and 5 bases at J; junction bases unmatched: 9. This CDR3 is 15 amino acids long. Germline V lookup: CDR1 GTSNPN, CDR2 SVGIG (reference sequence). The CDR3 DNA reads as TGTGCCTGGAAAGGACAGGGTGGAAGTACCGGGGAGCTGTTTTTT. Translation: CAWKGQGGSTGELFF.

This clonotype was seen once. V usage is TRBV30 and J usage is TRBJ2-7; D is uncertain. This CDR3 has 13 residues. Trimming cost V 5 bases and J 3 bases, with 14 bases left between them. The germline V gene has CDR1 GTSNPN and CDR2 SVGIG (reference sequence). CDR3 sequence (DNA): TGTGCCTGGGGCTGGTCCCCGGGCTACGAGCAGTACTTC. It specifies CAWGWSPGYEQYF.

This clonotype appeared a single time. CDR3: CASSLVRTAGGQETQYF. CDR3 nucleotide sequence: TGTGCCAGCAGCTTAGTGCGGACAGCGGGAGGCCAAGAGACCCAGTACTTC. The J gene is TRBJ2-5, the V gene TRBV7-6, with 9 bases matching TRBD2. The trim removed 1 base at V and 1 base at J, leaving 7 bases unmatched. Germline V gene lookup returns CDR1 SGHVS and CDR2 FNYEAQ. This CDR3 region has 17 residues.

The gene calls are TRBV5-1 and TRBJ2-2; possibly TRBD2 for D (5 bases). The CDR3 covers 17 residues. The germline CDR1 and CDR2 sequences are SGHRS and YFSETQ. V lost 0 bases and J 4 bases, leaving 16 bases between the germline ends. The CDR3 DNA sequence: TGCGCCAGCAGCTTGGGAATGTATCGCGGGCCCACCGGGGAGCTGTTTTTT. It yields the protein CASSLGMYRGPTGELFF.

Many counts were recorded for this clonotype. The chain combines TRBV9 with TRBJ1-4; no clear D gene. With 2 bases removed from V and 3 bases from J, the gap between germline ends came to 11 bases. CDR3 length: 15 residues. The V gene's germline CDR1 is SGDLS and CDR2 YYNGEE. CDR3 DNA: TGTGCCAGCAGCGTTTCTATGACCCCTAATGAAAAACTGTTTTTT. It is translated as CASSVSMTPNEKLFF.

This clonotype was seen only a few times. The chain carries TRBV7-2 and TRBJ2-2, with D unresolved. CDR3 length equals 15 residues. Deletions cut 1 base from V and 0 bases from J, with 6 bases between. CDR1 SGHTA and CDR2 FQGNSA come from the germline V gene. CDR3: CASSLDLANTGELFF. Written as DNA, the CDR3 is TGTGCCAGCAGCTTAGATTTGGCGAACACCGGGGAGCTGTTTTTT.

Regarding this clonotype: This may come from a read error, since a much larger clone is one base off. The rearrangement uses TRBV18 and TRBJ1-1; no definite D call. This CDR3 has 13 residues. Germline-derived CDR1 and CDR2 are KGHSH and LQKENI. The CDR3 region is CASFGLVNTEPFF. For the CDR3, the DNA is TGTGCCAGCTTTGGGCTAGTGAACACTGAACCTTTCTTT.

This clonotype came up many times. The gene calls are TRBV20-1 and TRBJ1-1; D remains ambiguous. This CDR3 is built from 14 residues. The germline gives CDR1 DFQATT, CDR2 SNEGSKA (reference sequence). The V and J ends lost 7 bases and 0 bases respectively, with 15 bases between them. The CDR3 DNA reads TGCAGTGTTGGGAGAGGGCGATTGAACACTGAAGCTTTCTTT. The encoded protein is CSVGRGRLNTEAFF.

The table lists this clonotype with a few counts. V gene TRBV29-1 combines with J gene TRBJ2-1, with TRBD2 as a possible D gene (6 bases). CDR1 SQVTM and CDR2 ANQGSEA come from the germline V gene. V was shortened by 3 bases and J by 3 bases, with 15 bases between the two germline ends. The CDR3 loop spans 15 amino acids. The CDR3 nucleotides are TGCAGCGTTGAGGTGATTAGCGGTCGCTACAATGAGCAGTTCTTC. Translating gives CSVEVISGRYNEQFF.

The chain combines TRBV12-3 or TRBV12-4 with TRBJ1-1; TRBD1 agrees at 7 bases. This CDR3 is built from 14 residues. The ends lost 4 bases at V and 3 bases at J; junction bases unmatched: 5. The CDR3 DNA follows: TGTGCCAGCAGTTCCGGGGACAGAGACACTGAAGCTTTCTTT. Translating it yields CASSSGDRDTEAFF.

V is TRBV5-1 and J is TRBJ2-3; D gene ambiguous. V was shortened by 0 bases and J by 2 bases, with 7 bases between the two germline ends. The CDR3 sequence is 14 residues long. Germline loops: CDR1 SGHRS, CDR2 YFSETQ. The CDR3 spells CASSLAWTTDTQYF. The CDR3 region has the DNA TGCGCCAGCAGCTTGGCGTGGACCACAGATACGCAGTATTTT. Supplemented by reference TRBV5-1 and TRBJ2-3, the full variable domain reads KAGVTQTPRYLIKTRGQQVTLSCSPISGHRSVSWYQQTPGQGLQFLFEYFSETQRNKGNFPGRFSGRQFSNSRSEMNVSTLELGDSALYLCASSLAWTTDTQYFGPGTRLTVL.

The gene calls are TRBV4-3 and TRBJ2-1; no firm D call. The CDR3 spans 16 residues. V shed 1 base and J shed 4 bases, with 14 bases lying between them. The germline CDR1 and CDR2 sequences are LGHNA and YSLEER. The CDR3 DNA is TGCGCCAGCAGCCAAGCTGTCGGGCCCCAGTACAATGAGCAGTTCTTC. This gives the protein CASSQAVGPQYNEQFF.

CDR3 residues: CASSLMGTGANVLTF. DNA of the CDR3: TGTGCCAGCAGTTTGATGGGGACTGGGGCCAACGTCCTGACTTTC. The rearrangement links TRBV12-3 or TRBV12-4 to TRBJ2-6, with D hard to call. V was pared by 3 bases and J by 2 bases, with 8 bases between. This CDR3 region has 15 residues.

The chain joins TRBV18 to TRBJ2-2; 10 nucleotides agree with TRBD1. The CDR3 runs 17 residues. CDR1 is KGHSH and CDR2 is LQKENI in the germline V gene. Trimming cost V 3 bases and J 1 base; bases outside gene matches: 5. The CDR3 reads CASSPYGTGVNTGELFF. The CDR3 bases are TGTGCCAGCTCACCGTACGGGACAGGGGTGAACACCGGGGAGCTGTTTTTT.

This clonotype was seen more than once but under ten times. The chain joins TRBV2 to TRBJ2-2; 9 nucleotides line up with TRBD2. V shed 2 bases and J 4 bases; nucleotides not matched to a gene: 5. The germline V gene encodes CDR1 SNHLY and CDR2 FYNNEI. The CDR3 has 16 residues. The CDR3 coding sequence is TGTGCCAGCAGTGAATTGACTAGCGGAGCCACCGGGGAGCTGTTTTTT. It translates to CASSELTSGATGELFF.

This clonotype was detected once. Here the CDR3 DNA reads TGTGCCAGCAGCTTGGGAAAATTTCTCCAAAAAGAGACCCAGTACTTC. It codes for CASSLGKFLQKETQYF. This sequence joins TRBV5-6 and TRBJ2-5; D is undetermined. The CDR3 is 16 amino acids. Germline V gives CDR1 SGHDT, CDR2 YYEEEE. The germline V and J ends were trimmed by 0 bases and 3 bases, with 15 bases remaining between them. The full variable domain, its missing parts supplied by reference TRBV5-6 and TRBJ2-5, is DAGVTQSPTHLIKTRGQQVTLRCSPKSGHDTVSWYQQALGQGPQFIFQYYEEEERQRGNFPDRFSGHQFPNYSSELNVNALLLGDSALYLCASSLGKFLQKETQYFGPGTRLLVL.

This clonotype was picked up many times. V and J are TRBV7-2 and TRBJ2-7; D possibly corresponds to TRBD2 (5 bases). The V and J ends lost 3 bases and 0 bases respectively, with 12 bases between them. The length of the CDR3 is 15 residues. Germline V gives CDR1 SGHTA, CDR2 FQGNSA. The CDR3 region is CASSFFTGGSYEQYF. The CDR3 DNA follows: TGTGCCAGCAGCTTCTTTACCGGAGGCTCCTACGAGCAGTACTTC. Together with reference TRBV7-2 and TRBJ2-7, the CDR3 gives the full variable domain: GAGVSQSPSNKVTEKGKDVELRCDPISGHTALYWYRQSLGQGLEFLIYFQGNSAPDKSGLPSDRFSAERTGGSVSTLTIQRTQQEDSAVYLCASSFFTGGSYEQYFGPGTRLTVT.